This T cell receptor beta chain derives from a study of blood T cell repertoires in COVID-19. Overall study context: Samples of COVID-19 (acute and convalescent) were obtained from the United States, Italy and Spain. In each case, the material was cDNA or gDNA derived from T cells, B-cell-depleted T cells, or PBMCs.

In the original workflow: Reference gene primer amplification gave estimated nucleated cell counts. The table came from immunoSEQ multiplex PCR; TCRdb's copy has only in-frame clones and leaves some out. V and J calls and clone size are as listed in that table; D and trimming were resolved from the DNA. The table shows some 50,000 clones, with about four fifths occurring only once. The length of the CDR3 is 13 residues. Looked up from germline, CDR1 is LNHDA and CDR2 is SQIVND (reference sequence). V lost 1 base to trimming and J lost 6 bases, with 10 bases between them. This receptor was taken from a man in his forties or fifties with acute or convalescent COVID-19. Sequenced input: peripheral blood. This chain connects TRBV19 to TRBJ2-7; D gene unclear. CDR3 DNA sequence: TGTGCCAGTAGTATAGGGGTATCAGGCGAGCAGTACTTC. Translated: CASSIGVSGEQYF.